This section outlines one T cell receptor (beta chain) sequence together with its context. Antigen: not known. This entry is derived from a study of T cell repertoires in cytomegalovirus infection. Study-level information: CMV infection plus the matching HLA type was flagged by public TCR beta signatures.

Per the germline V gene, CDR1 is SGDLS and CDR2 is YYNGEE. The trim removed 4 bases at V and 3 bases at J, leaving 6 bases unmatched. CDR3 length: 15 amino acids. TCRdb passed the reads through MiXCR, listing each CDR3 protein once. The table has 60,000 to 75,000 distinct CDR3 sequences, about 26% seen once. This clonotype was sampled from a human donor in good health (CMV status not recorded). Some clones in this sample may be carry-over from other donors' samples. This rearrangement joins TRBV9 to TRBJ2-1, with TRBD2 matching over 8 bases. The sample consisted of CD8+ T cells from cultured PBMCs, taken from culture after CMV antigen stimulation. CDR3: CASSRGGSNYNEQFF. The DNA of the CDR3 is TGTGCCAGCAGCCGGGGGGGCTCCAACTACAATGAGCAGTTCTTC.